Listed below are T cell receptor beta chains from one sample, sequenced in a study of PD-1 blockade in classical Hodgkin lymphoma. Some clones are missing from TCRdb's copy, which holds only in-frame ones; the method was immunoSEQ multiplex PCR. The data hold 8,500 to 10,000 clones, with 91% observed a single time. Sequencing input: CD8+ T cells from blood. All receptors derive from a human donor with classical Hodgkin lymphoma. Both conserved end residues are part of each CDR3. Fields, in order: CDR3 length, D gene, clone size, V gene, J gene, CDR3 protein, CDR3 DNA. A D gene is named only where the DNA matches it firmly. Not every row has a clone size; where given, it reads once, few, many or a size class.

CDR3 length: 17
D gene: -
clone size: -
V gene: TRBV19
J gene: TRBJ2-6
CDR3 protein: CASSITGQHSGANVLTF
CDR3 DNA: TGTGCCAGTAGTATAACGGGACAACACTCTGGGGCCAACGTCCTGACTTTC

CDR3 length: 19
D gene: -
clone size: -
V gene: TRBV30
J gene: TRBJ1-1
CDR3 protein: CAWNLRGAPVWGTNTEAFF
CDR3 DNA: TGTGCCTGGAACCTGCGGGGGGCGCCCGTCTGGGGAACGAACACTGAAGCTTTCTTT

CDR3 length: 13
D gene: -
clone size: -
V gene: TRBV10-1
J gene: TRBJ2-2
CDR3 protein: CASSDSNTGELFF
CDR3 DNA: TGCGCCAGCAGTGATAGCAACACCGGGGAGCTGTTTTTT

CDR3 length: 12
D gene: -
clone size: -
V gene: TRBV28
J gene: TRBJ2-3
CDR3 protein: CASGTPTDTQYF
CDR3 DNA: TGTGCCAGCGGGACTCCCACAGATACGCAGTATTTT

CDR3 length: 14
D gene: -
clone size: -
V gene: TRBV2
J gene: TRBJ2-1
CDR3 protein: CASSVSGGQYEQFF
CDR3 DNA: TGTGCCAGCAGTGTTTCGGGGGGACAATACGAGCAGTTCTTC

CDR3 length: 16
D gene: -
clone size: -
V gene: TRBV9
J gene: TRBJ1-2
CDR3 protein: CASSPDYGGPGYGYTF
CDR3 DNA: TGTGCCAGCAGCCCCGATTACGGCGGACCGGGCTATGGCTACACCTTC

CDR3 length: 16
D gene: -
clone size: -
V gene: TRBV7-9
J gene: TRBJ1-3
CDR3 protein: CASSLAIAGLGNTIYF
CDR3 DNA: TGTGCCAGCAGCTTAGCGATCGCAGGCCTCGGAAACACCATATATTTT

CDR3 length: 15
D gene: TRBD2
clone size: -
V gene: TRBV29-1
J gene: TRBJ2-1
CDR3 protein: CSVEETSGDFNEQFF
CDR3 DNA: TGCAGCGTTGAAGAGACTAGCGGGGATTTTAATGAGCAGTTCTTC

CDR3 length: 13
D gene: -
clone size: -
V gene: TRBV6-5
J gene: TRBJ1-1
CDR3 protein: CASSYGGGTEAFF
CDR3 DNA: TGTGCCAGCAGTTACGGCGGGGGCACTGAAGCTTTCTTT

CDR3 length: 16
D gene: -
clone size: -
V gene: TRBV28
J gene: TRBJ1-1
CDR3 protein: CASRNHRQPLNTEAFF
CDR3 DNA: TGTGCCAGCAGGAACCACAGACAGCCATTGAACACTGAAGCTTTCTTT

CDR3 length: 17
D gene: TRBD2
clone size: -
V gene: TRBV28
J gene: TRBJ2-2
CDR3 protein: CASSFAAGGLHTGELFF
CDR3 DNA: TGTGCCAGCAGTTTTGCGGCGGGGGGCCTCCACACCGGGGAGCTGTTTTTT

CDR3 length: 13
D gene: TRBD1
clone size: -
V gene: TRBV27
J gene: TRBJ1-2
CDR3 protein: CASSFAGGARYTF
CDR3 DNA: TGTGCCAGCAGTTTTGCAGGGGGCGCGCGCTACACCTTC

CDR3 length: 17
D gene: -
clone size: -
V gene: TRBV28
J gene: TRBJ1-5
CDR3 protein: CASTRGQWMYSNQPQHF
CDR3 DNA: TGTGCCAGCACACGAGGTCAGTGGATGTATAGCAATCAGCCCCAGCATTTT

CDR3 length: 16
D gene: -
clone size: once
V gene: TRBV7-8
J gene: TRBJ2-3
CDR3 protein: CASSLARAHTTDTQYF
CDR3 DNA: TGTGCCAGCAGCTTAGCGCGGGCCCACACCACAGATACGCAGTATTTT

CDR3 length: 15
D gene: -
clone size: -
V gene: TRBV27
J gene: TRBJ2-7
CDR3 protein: CASSLIQGVPYEQYF
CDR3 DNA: TGTGCCAGCAGCCTCATTCAGGGTGTCCCCTACGAGCAGTACTTC

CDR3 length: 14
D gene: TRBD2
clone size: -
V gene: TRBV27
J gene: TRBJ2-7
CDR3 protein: CASSLGTSGDEQYF
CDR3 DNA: TGTGCCAGCAGTTTGGGGACTAGCGGGGACGAGCAGTACTTC

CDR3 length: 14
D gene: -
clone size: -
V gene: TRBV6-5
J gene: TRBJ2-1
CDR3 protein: CASSLHPLAHEQFF
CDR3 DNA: TGTGCCAGCAGTCTCCACCCACTAGCCCATGAGCAGTTCTTC

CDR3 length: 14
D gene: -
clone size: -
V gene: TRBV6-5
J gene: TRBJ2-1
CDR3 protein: CASSTFGIRDEQFF
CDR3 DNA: TGTGCCAGCAGTACTTTTGGGATTCGGGATGAGCAGTTCTTC

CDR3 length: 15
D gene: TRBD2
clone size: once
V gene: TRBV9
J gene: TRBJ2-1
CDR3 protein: CASSGGLAGLGEQFF
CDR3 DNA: TGTGCCAGCAGCGGGGGACTAGCGGGCCTCGGTGAGCAGTTCTTC

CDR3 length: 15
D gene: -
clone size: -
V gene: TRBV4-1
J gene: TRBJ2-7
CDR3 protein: CASSHGELGGYEQYF
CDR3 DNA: TGCGCCAGCAGCCACGGGGAACTCGGGGGCTACGAGCAGTACTTC

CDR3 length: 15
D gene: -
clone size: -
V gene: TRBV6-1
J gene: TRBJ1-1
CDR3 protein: CASSDVPRGGSEAFF
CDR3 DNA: TGTGCCAGCAGTGACGTCCCCCGGGGTGGTAGCGAAGCTTTCTTT

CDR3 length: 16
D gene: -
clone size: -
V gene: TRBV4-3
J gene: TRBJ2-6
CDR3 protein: CASSQEIGSGANVLTF
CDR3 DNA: TGCGCCAGCAGCCAAGAGATAGGCTCTGGGGCCAACGTCCTGACTTTC

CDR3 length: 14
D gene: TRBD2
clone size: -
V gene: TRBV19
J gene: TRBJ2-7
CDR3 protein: CASSRTSGVYEQYF
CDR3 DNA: TGTGCCAGTAGCCGGACTAGCGGGGTCTACGAGCAGTACTTC

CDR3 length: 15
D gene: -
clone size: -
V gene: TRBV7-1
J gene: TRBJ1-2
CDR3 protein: CASSLADGSNYGYTF
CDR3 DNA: TGTGCCAGCAGCTTAGCGGACGGGTCTAACTATGGCTACACCTTC

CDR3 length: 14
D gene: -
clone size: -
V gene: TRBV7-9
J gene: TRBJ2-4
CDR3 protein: CASSSGVAKNIQYF
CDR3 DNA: TGTGCCAGCAGCTCAGGGGTAGCCAAAAACATTCAGTACTTC

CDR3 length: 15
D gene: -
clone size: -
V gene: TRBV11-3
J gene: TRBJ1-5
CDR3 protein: CASSLEKAPNQPQHF
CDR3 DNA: TGTGCCAGCAGCTTAGAAAAGGCACCCAATCAGCCCCAGCATTTT

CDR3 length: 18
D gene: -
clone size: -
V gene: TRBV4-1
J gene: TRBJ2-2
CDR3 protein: CASSQERGGHFNTGELFF
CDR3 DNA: TGCGCCAGCAGCCAAGAACGCGGGGGCCACTTTAACACCGGGGAGCTGTTTTTT

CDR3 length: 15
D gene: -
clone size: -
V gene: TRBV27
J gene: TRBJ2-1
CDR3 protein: CASSLYLTGTLQQFF
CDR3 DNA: TGTGCCAGCAGTTTATACCTAACCGGGACCCTACAGCAGTTCTTC

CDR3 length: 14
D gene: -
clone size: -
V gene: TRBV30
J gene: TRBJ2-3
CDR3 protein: CAWSVSGMTDTQYF
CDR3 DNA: TGTGCCTGGAGTGTATCCGGGATGACAGATACGCAGTATTTT

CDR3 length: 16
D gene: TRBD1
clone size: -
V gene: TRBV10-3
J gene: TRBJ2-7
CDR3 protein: CAIRGRVWTGVYEQYF
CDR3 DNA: TGTGCCATCAGGGGTCGGGTATGGACAGGGGTTTACGAGCAGTACTTC

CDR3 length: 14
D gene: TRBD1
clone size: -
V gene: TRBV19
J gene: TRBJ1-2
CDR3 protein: CASSIGRGLGGYTF
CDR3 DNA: TGTGCCAGTAGTATAGGCAGGGGGCTCGGTGGCTACACCTTC

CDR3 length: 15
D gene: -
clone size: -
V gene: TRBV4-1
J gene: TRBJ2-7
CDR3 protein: CASSTGASTSYEQYF
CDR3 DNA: TGCGCCAGCAGCACCGGGGCCTCAACCTCCTACGAGCAGTACTTC

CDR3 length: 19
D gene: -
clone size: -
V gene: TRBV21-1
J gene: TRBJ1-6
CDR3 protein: CASNWGTGTGILCNSPLHF
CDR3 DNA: -

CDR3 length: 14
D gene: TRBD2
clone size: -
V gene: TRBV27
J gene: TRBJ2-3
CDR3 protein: CASSSPSGTDTQYF
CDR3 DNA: TGTGCCAGCAGTTCACCTAGCGGGACAGATACGCAGTATTTT

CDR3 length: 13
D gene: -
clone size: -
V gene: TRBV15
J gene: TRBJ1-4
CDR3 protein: CATSTRPSPELFF
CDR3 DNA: TGTGCCACCAGCACAAGACCGTCCCCTGAACTGTTTTTT

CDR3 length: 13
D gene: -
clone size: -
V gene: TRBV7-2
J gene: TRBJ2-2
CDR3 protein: CASSFGNTGELFF
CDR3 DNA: TGTGCCAGCAGCTTCGGAAACACCGGGGAGCTGTTTTTT

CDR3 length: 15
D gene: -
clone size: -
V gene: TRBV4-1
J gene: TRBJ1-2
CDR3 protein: CASSQDRRAGGGYTF
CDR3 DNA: TGCGCCAGCAGCCAAGATCGCAGGGCCGGGGGTGGCTACACCTTC

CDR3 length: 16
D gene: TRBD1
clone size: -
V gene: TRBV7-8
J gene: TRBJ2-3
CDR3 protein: CASSLTGGQVTDTQYF
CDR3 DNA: TGTGCCAGCAGCTTGACCGGGGGACAGGTAACAGATACGCAGTATTTT

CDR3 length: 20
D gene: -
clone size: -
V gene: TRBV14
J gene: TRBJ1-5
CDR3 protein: CASSQLNGDPPTYSNQPQHF
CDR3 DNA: TGTGCCAGCAGCCAATTAAACGGGGACCCTCCGACCTATAGCAATCAGCCCCAGCATTTT

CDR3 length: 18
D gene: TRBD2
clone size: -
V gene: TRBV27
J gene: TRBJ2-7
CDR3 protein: CASSGTSGRPYSSYEQYF
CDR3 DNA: TGTGCCAGCAGCGGGACTAGCGGGAGGCCCTACAGCTCCTACGAGCAGTACTTC

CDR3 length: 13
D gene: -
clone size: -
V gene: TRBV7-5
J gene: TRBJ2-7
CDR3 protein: CASTPPSSYEQYF
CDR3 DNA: TGTGCCAGCACCCCCCCCAGCTCCTACGAGCAGTACTTC

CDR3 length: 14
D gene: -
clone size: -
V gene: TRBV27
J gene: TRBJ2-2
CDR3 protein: CASSLLGYTGELFF
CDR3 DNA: TGTGCCAGCAGTTTACTAGGCTACACCGGGGAGCTGTTTTTT

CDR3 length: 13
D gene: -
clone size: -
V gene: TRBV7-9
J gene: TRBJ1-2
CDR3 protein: CASSLFPNYGYTF
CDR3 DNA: TGTGCCAGCAGCTTATTCCCTAACTATGGCTACACCTTC

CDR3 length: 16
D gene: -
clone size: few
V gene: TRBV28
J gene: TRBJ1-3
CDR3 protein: CASSLLPGSSGNTIYF
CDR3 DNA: TGTGCCAGCAGTCTCCTTCCCGGGAGCTCTGGAAACACCATATATTTT

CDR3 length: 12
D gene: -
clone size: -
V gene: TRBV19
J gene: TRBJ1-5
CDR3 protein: CASSMYQGPQHF
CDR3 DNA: TGTGCCAGTAGTATGTACCAAGGGCCCCAGCATTTT

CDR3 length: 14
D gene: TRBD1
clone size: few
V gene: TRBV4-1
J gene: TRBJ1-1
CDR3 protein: CASRQGAISPEAFF
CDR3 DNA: TGCGCCAGCAGACAGGGGGCGATAAGCCCTGAAGCTTTCTTT

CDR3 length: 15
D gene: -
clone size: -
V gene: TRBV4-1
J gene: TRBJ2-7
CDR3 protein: CASSQGYSGTYEQYF
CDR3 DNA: TGCGCCAGCAGCCAAGGATACAGCGGAACCTACGAGCAGTACTTC

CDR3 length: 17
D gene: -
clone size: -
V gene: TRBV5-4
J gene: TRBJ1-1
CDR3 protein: CASSLRYDSGWDTEAFF
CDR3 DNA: TGTGCCAGCAGCTTGAGGTATGATTCGGGGTGGGACACTGAAGCTTTCTTT